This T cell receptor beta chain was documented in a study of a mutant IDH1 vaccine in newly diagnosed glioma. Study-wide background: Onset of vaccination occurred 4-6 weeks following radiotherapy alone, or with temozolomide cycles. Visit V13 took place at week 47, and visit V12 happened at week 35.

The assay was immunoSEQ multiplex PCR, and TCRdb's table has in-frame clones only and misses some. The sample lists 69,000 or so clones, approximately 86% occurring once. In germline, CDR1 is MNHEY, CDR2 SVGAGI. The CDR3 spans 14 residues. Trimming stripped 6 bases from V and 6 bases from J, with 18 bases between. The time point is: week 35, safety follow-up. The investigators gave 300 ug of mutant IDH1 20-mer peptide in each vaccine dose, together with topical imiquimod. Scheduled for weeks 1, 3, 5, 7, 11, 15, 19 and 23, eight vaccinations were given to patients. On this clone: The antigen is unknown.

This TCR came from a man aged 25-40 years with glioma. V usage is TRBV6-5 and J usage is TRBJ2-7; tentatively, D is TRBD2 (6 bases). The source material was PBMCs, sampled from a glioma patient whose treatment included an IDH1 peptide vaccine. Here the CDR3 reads CASSSSGLLTEQYF. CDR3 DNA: TGTGCCAGCAGCTCTTCGGGACTTCTGACCGAGCAGTACTTC.